These 30 T cell receptor beta chains were sequenced from one sample in a study of identical twins. TCRdb reprocessed the 5' RACE reads with MiXCR, giving one entry per CDR3 protein. The sample includes some 790,000 distinct CDR3 sequences, 18% of them seen just once. Separately, the same data were catalogued under a study of T cells expressing NK-cell markers.

The sample consisted of PBMCs. Every receptor here comes from a woman between 18 and 29 years old in good health.

CDR3 region: CASREGPSRITDTQYF. The CDR3 DNA sequence: TGTGCCAGCAGGGAGGGCCCAAGTAGAATCACAGATACGCAGTATTTT. The V gene is TRBV27, the J gene TRBJ2-3; D may be TRBD2 (6 bases). The CDR3 runs 16 residues. V was shortened by 6 bases and J by 2 bases, with 18 bases between the two germline ends. The germline CDR1 and CDR2 sequences are MNHEY and SMNVEV (reference sequence).

CDR3 in amino acids: CSAGRDTNTEAFF. In DNA, the CDR3 is TGCAGTGCTGGGCGCGACACGAACACTGAAGCTTTCTTT. The chain joins TRBV20-1 to TRBJ1-1; unclear D gene. The CDR3 covers 13 residues. The ends were cut back, 5 bases at V and 1 base at J, with 11 bases in the middle. Germline CDR1 is DFQATT and CDR2 is SNEGSKA (reference sequence).

The table lists this clonotype with a few counts. The rearrangement links TRBV12-3 or TRBV12-4 to TRBJ2-7; TRBD2 is a possible D gene (6 bases). V shed 3 bases and J shed 2 bases, with 14 bases lying between them. The CDR3 extends over 15 amino acids. The CDR3 nucleotides read TGTGCCAGCAGTTTGGAGGGCGTAACGACCTACGAGCAGTACTTC. Its protein is CASSLEGVTTYEQYF.

This clonotype was counted only a few times. This CDR3 reads CSARPPGQETQYF. Written as DNA, the CDR3 is TGCAGTGCTAGACCCCCAGGGCAAGAGACCCAGTACTTC. The chain employs TRBV20-1 and TRBJ2-5, with D possibly matching TRBD1 (5 bases). The V gene lost 2 bases and the J gene lost 2 bases, with 9 bases spanning the gap. The germline V gene encodes CDR1 DFQATT and CDR2 SNEGSKA (reference sequence). The CDR3 consists of 13 residues.

There are a few counts of this clonotype. V gene TRBV12-3 or TRBV12-4 combines with J gene TRBJ1-1, with 7 bases lining up with TRBD1. J gave up 10 bases and V 5 bases, and 10 bases lay outside the gene matches. The CDR3 contains 13 residues. CDR3 protein: CASSTRQGMVAFF. The CDR3 nucleotides read TGTGCCAGCAGTACCCGACAGGGCATGGTAGCTTTCTTT.

This sequence joins TRBV12-3 or TRBV12-4 and TRBJ2-3; D unresolved. V lost 2 bases, J lost 5 bases, and 14 bases lay in between. This CDR3 contains 15 residues. CDR3 DNA: TGTGCCAGCAGTTTATTCCGGCACCAAAAAGATACGCAGTATTTT. Translation: CASSLFRHQKDTQYF.

This chain uses TRBV29-1 with TRBJ1-2, with D perhaps TRBD1 (6 bases). This CDR3 has 13 residues. V dropped 6 bases and J dropped 5 bases, with 16 bases sitting between them. The germline V gene encodes CDR1 SQVTM and CDR2 ANQGSEA. CDR3 in amino acids: CSVTSGTPYGYTF. CDR3 DNA sequence: TGCAGCGTCACCTCCGGGACACCTTATGGCTACACCTTC.

In DNA form, the CDR3 reads TGTGCCAGCTCACCACCATCCTACACCGGGGAGCTGTTTTTT. Its translation: CASSPPSYTGELFF. V and J are TRBV18 and TRBJ2-2; D uncertain. This CDR3 is 14 amino acids long. V gave up 0 bases and J gave up 3 bases, with 5 bases separating them. The germline V gene has CDR1 KGHSH and CDR2 LQKENI.

The chain couples TRBV5-4 to TRBJ2-7, with D unclear. The CDR3 is 13 amino acids. Trimming took 4 bases from V and 5 from J, leaving 13 bases between them. CDR1 and CDR2 from the germline V gene are SGHNT and YYREEE (reference sequence). The CDR3 DNA reads as TGTGCCAGCAGCACGGACGGGCTGGACGAGCAGTACTTC. This encodes CASSTDGLDEQYF.

In its sample, this clonotype was seen a few times. The rearrangement joins TRBV4-2 to TRBJ1-1; 7 bases line up with TRBD1. The J segment lost 4 bases and the V segment lost 6 bases, leaving 11 bases of the junction unmatched. Germline V gives CDR1 LGHNA, CDR2 YNFKEQ. CDR3 length: 15 residues. The CDR3 loop is CASRSLTGRGTEAFF. Here the CDR3 DNA reads TGTGCCAGCAGATCTCTGACAGGGAGGGGCACTGAAGCTTTCTTT.

This clonotype was picked up a small number of times. CDR3 sequence: CASSGQEFGNEQFF. As DNA, the CDR3 is TGTGCCAGCAGTGGACAGGAGTTTGGCAATGAGCAGTTCTTC. This chain connects TRBV12-3 or TRBV12-4 to TRBJ2-1; 7 bases match TRBD1. The CDR3 sequence is 14 residues long. V shed 5 bases, J shed 6 bases, and the junction held 7 bases outside the gene matches.

This clonotype showed up just once. The chain has TRBV15 and TRBJ2-5; either TRBD1 or TRBD2 may fit D (5 bases each). Between the trimmed V and J ends, which lost 6 bases and 2 bases, there was a span of 19 bases. The CDR3 has 16 residues. CDR1 is LNHNV and CDR2 is YYDKDF in the germline V gene (reference sequence). CDR3 bases: TGTGCCACCAGGGATGGTTTGGGGGACCATCAAGAGACCCAGTACTTC. This encodes CATRDGLGDHQETQYF.

The J gene is TRBJ1-2, the V gene TRBV12-3 or TRBV12-4, with D unclear. V dropped 5 bases and J dropped 4 bases, with 11 bases sitting between them. CDR3 length: 13 amino acids. Here the CDR3 DNA reads TGTGCCAGCAGTACAACCATGGGCTATGGCTACACCTTC. This encodes CASSTTMGYGYTF.

There are a few counts of this clonotype. The chain employs TRBV5-1 and TRBJ2-7; D uncertain. CDR1 is SGHRS, CDR2 YFSETQ, per germline. The CDR3 loop spans 17 amino acids. V lost 4 bases, J lost 7 bases, and 27 bases lay in between. CDR3 amino acids: CASSDLTMGSTFEEQYF. The DNA for the CDR3 is TGCGCCAGCAGCGATCTTACTATGGGATCCACCTTCGAGGAGCAGTACTTC.

A few counts support this clonotype. This rearrangement joins TRBV20-1 to TRBJ1-1; D not certain. The V gene lost 0 bases and the J gene lost 5 bases, with 10 bases spanning the gap. The germline V gene has CDR1 DFQATT and CDR2 SNEGSKA (reference sequence). The CDR3 is made up of 13 amino acids. CDR3 in amino acids: CSARDRRETEAFF. The CDR3 DNA sequence: TGCAGTGCTAGAGATAGGCGTGAGACTGAAGCTTTCTTT.

This rearrangement joins TRBV11-2 to TRBJ2-7, with 8 bases that match TRBD1. The CDR3 is 14 amino acids. Germline CDR1 and CDR2: SGHAT and FQNNGV. The V gene end was trimmed by 1 base and the J gene end by 6 bases; junction bases not matched to a gene: 5. CDR3 loop: CASSLGRTGFEQYF. CDR3 in DNA: TGTGCCAGCAGCTTAGGGAGGACAGGGTTCGAGCAGTACTTC.

The chain is built from TRBV25-1 and TRBJ2-7; TRBD1 aligns across 7 bases. CDR1 is MGHDK, CDR2 SYGVNS, per germline. V dropped 3 bases and J dropped 5; count of bases not matched to a gene: 4. The CDR3 consists of 13 residues. CDR3 bases: TGTGCCAGCAGTGAGGGCAGGGGGAACGAGCAGTACTTC. It translates to CASSEGRGNEQYF.

The J gene is TRBJ2-1, the V gene TRBV12-3 or TRBV12-4, with a weak D call TRBD2 (5 bases). There are 13 residues in the CDR3. With 7 bases removed from V and 5 bases from J, the gap between germline ends came to 12 bases. CDR3: CASKGGTNNEQFF. CDR3 coding DNA: TGTGCCAGCAAAGGAGGCACCAACAATGAGCAGTTCTTC.

This clonotype was seen only a few times. J is TRBJ2-7 and V is TRBV20-1; 7 nucleotides agree with TRBD1. CDR1 is DFQATT and CDR2 is SNEGSKA in the germline V gene (reference sequence). Unmatched junction bases numbered 6, after V lost 4 bases and J lost 3 bases. CDR3 length equals 13 residues. CDR3 protein: CSATSGGDYEQYF. DNA of the CDR3: TGCAGTGCTACCTCAGGGGGTGACTACGAGCAGTACTTC.

The DNA for the CDR3 is TGCAGTGCTCTGACCACTAGCGGGGCCAGCACAGATACGCAGTATTTT. It yields the protein CSALTTSGASTDTQYF. The chain is built from TRBV20-1 and TRBJ2-3; TRBD2 matches 10 bases. This CDR3 has 16 residues. V shed 5 bases, J shed 0 bases, and the junction held 8 bases outside the gene matches. CDR1 and CDR2 from the germline V gene are DFQATT and SNEGSKA (reference sequence).

In regard to this clonotype: A clone one base away is much larger, so this may be a read error. The chain employs TRBV6-1 and TRBJ2-1, with D tentatively TRBD1 (6 bases). Trimming stripped 5 bases from V and 8 bases from J, with 13 bases between. The germline gives CDR1 MNHNS, CDR2 SASEGT. This CDR3 is built from 13 residues. The CDR3 protein is CASSRTEYDEQFF. CDR3 bases: TGTGCCAGCAGTAGGACAGAGTACGATGAGCAGTTCTTC.

This clonotype was counted at least ten times. The chain is built from TRBV10-3 and TRBJ2-1; TRBD1 is a possible D gene (6 bases). The CDR3 extends over 13 amino acids. Germline values: CDR1 ENHRY, CDR2 SYGVKD. V lost 4 bases and J lost 6, with 10 bases in between. Here the CDR3 DNA reads TGTGCCATCAGTGCGGGCAGGGGCAATGAGCAGTTCTTC. Translating it yields CAISAGRGNEQFF.

This chain connects TRBV12-3 or TRBV12-4 to TRBJ1-1, with D maybe TRBD1 (6 bases). V was pared by 4 bases and J by 10 bases, with 13 bases between. CDR3 size: 12 residues. This chain's CDR3 is CASSYRARGAFF. CDR3 nucleotides: TGTGCCAGCAGTTACAGGGCAAGGGGAGCTTTCTTT.

The V call is TRBV5-1, the J call TRBJ1-2, with TRBD1 matching over 8 bases. The CDR3 loop spans 14 amino acids. The junction had 12 bases not matched to a gene; V was cut back by 6 bases and J by 8 bases. The germline CDR1 and CDR2 sequences are SGHRS and YFSETQ. CDR3 DNA sequence: TGCGCCAGCACCCAGGGGGCGCGGGGAGCAGGCTACACCTTC. Translated: CASTQGARGAGYTF.

This chain uses TRBV5-1 with TRBJ2-7; the D gene is possibly TRBD2 (6 bases). Germline V lookup: CDR1 SGHRS, CDR2 YFSETQ. There are 14 residues in the CDR3. V lost 7 bases to trimming and J lost 0 bases, with 14 bases between them. CDR3 DNA: TGCGCCAGCGGGGCGGGACGGAGCTCCTACGAGCAGTACTTC. This encodes CASGAGRSSYEQYF.

This clonotype was found a few times. The V gene is TRBV5-1, the J gene TRBJ2-5; 7 nucleotides agree with TRBD1. V lost 4 bases, J lost 2 bases, and 14 bases stayed unmatched. CDR3 length: 17 residues. From germline, CDR1 is SGHRS and CDR2 YFSETQ. For the CDR3, the DNA is TGCGCCAGCAGCGGGAAACGACAGGGTGAGGAGCAAGAGACCCAGTACTTC. It specifies CASSGKRQGEEQETQYF. The complete variable domain, with remaining parts taken from reference TRBV5-1 and TRBJ2-5, reads KAGVTQTPRYLIKTRGQQVTLSCSPISGHRSVSWYQQTPGQGLQFLFEYFSETQRNKGNFPGRFSGRQFSNSRSEMNVSTLELGDSALYLCASSGKRQGEEQETQYFGPGTRLLVL.

The chain is built from TRBV5-1 and TRBJ2-7; the D gene is possibly TRBD2 (5 bases). V lost 3 bases to trimming and J lost 0 bases, with 10 bases between them. From germline, CDR1 is SGHRS and CDR2 YFSETQ. CDR3 length: 14 amino acids. CDR3 sequence (DNA): TGCGCCAGCAGCTCAATGCGGGCCTCCTACGAGCAGTACTTC. It yields the protein CASSSMRASYEQYF.

V usage is TRBV6-5 and J usage is TRBJ2-2; the D is unclear. Trimming left V 3 bases short and J 6 bases short, with 5 bases between. Looked up from germline, CDR1 is MNHEY and CDR2 is SVGAGI. The CDR3 contains 12 residues. The CDR3 DNA follows: TGTGCCAGCAGTTATAAGGCCGGGGAGCTGTTTTTT. Translation gives CASSYKAGELFF.

The chain links TRBV20-1 to TRBJ2-3; TRBD2 might be the D (5 bases). The CDR3 consists of 16 residues. CDR1 is DFQATT and CDR2 is SNEGSKA in the germline V gene (reference sequence). With 0 bases removed from V and 2 bases from J, the gap between germline ends came to 15 bases. Written as DNA, the CDR3 is TGCAGTGCTAGAGATCTTAACAGCGGACCCACAGATACGCAGTATTTT. Protein product: CSARDLNSGPTDTQYF.

The chain links TRBV9 to TRBJ2-3; D is undetermined. Trimming shortened V by 6 bases and J by 2 bases, and 10 bases separated the two germline ends. The CDR3 loop spans 13 amino acids. Germline loops: CDR1 SGDLS, CDR2 YYNGEE. CDR3: CASKASSTDTQYF. In nucleotides, the CDR3 is TGTGCCAGCAAAGCCTCCTCCACAGATACGCAGTATTTT.